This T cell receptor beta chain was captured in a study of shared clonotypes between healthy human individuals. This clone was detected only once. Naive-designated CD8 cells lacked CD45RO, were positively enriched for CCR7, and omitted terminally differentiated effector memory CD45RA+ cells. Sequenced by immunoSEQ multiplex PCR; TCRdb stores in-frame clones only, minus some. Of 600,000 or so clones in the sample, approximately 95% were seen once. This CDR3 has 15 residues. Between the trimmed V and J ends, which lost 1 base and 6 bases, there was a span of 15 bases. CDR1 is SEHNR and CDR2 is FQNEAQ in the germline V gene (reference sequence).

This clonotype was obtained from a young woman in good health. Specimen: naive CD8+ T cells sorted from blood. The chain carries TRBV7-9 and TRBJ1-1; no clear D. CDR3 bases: TGTGCCAGCAGCTTAGGCCACGAGGGAGGGTCTGAAGCTTTCTTT. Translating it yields CASSLGHEGGSEAFF.